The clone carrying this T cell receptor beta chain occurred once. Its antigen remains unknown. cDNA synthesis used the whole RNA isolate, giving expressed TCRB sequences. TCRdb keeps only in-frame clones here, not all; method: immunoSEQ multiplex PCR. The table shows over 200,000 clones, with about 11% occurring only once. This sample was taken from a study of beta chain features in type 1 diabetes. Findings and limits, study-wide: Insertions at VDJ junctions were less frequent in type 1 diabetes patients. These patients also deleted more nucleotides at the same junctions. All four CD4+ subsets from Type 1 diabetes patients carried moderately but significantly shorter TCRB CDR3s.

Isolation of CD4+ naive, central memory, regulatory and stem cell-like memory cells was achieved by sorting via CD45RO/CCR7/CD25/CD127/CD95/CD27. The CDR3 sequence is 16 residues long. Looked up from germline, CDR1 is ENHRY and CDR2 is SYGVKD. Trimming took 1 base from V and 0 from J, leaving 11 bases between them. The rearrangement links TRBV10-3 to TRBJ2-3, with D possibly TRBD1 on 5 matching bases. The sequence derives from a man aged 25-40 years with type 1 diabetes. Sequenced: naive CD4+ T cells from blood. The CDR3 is CAISEYLGASTDTQYF. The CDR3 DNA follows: TGTGCCATCAGTGAGTACCTAGGGGCGAGCACAGATACGCAGTATTTT.